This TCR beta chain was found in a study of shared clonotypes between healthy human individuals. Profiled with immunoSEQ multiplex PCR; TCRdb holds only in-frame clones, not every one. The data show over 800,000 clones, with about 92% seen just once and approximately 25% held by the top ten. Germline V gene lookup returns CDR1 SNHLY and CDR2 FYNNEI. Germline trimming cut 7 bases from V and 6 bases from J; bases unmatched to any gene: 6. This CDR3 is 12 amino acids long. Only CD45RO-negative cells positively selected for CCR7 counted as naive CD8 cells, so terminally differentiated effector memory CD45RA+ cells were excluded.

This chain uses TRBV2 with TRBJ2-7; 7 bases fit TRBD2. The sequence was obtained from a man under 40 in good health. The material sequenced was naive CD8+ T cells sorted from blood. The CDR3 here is CASTGLRGEQYF. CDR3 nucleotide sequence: TGTGCCAGCACGGGACTACGGGGCGAGCAGTACTTC.